A selection of T cell receptor beta chains follows, all from one sample in a study of T-cell reconstitution after alpha-beta-depleted transplantation in children. TCRdb re-analysed the PCR reads in MiXCR, keeping a single row per CDR3 protein. The sample includes about 600,000 distinct CDR3 sequences, 20% to 25% of them seen just once. This specimen was PBMCs, mostly from graft donor cells, taken 360 days after TCRalphabeta/CD19-depleted stem cell transplant. Receptors originate from a boy under three years old who had a stem cell transplant for acute myeloid leukemia, so the T cells may come from the graft donor. The CDR3 runs from the conserved cysteine through the conserved F or W. The size field is filled for only some rows; it gives once, few, many or a size class.

cdr3_aa v_call clone_size j_call
CASSSRLAVDEQFF TRBV5-1 - TRBJ2-1
CASVYSGSHYNEQFF TRBV12-5 - TRBJ2-1
CSARPQWSGFTGELFF TRBV20-1 - TRBJ2-2
CASSLSLVGLAPSYNEQFF TRBV12-3/TRBV12-4 - TRBJ2-1
CSVGAQGSEKLFF TRBV29-1 many TRBJ1-4
CSARAKTGTGFTDTQYF TRBV20-1 - TRBJ2-3
CASSEAGKRTGELFF TRBV7-2 few TRBJ2-2
CASSYRESFNSPLHF TRBV28 many TRBJ1-6
CASSLEGTGVGYTF TRBV5-8 few TRBJ1-2
CASSSTAGKPAGNTGELFF TRBV5-6 once TRBJ2-2
CASSLQSTGYYEQYF TRBV7-2 few TRBJ2-7
CSASPENEQFF TRBV20-1 many TRBJ2-1
CASSQESGDEQYF TRBV4-3 - TRBJ2-7
CASSPGKASDTQYF TRBV4-1 - TRBJ2-3
CSVGGQAPSYGYTF TRBV29-1 - TRBJ1-2
CASRRIGSSYEQYF TRBV6-2/TRBV6-3 - TRBJ2-7
CASSVGRTAVDEQFF TRBV9 - TRBJ2-1
CATSDSHSGNTIYF TRBV24-1 few TRBJ1-3
CASSLAQPGYNEQFF TRBV11-3 - TRBJ2-1
CASSPIIQAGELFF TRBV5-1 - TRBJ2-2
CATSTPRTGPQETQYF TRBV15 - TRBJ2-5
CATSRALGQGLVSGANVLTF TRBV15 - TRBJ2-6
CASSFPSTGQHTDTQYF TRBV7-8 many TRBJ2-3
CASSRDRGGPDTQYF TRBV6-4 - TRBJ2-3
CASSFFGGYGNTIYF TRBV28 many TRBJ1-3
CASRDTGQVYSGTEAFF TRBV7-9 many TRBJ1-1
CATSLGMEYQETQYF TRBV15 - TRBJ2-5
CSARARKGSGTDTQYF TRBV20-1 - TRBJ2-3
CASSLRGGDTGELFF TRBV11-2 many TRBJ2-2
CASSLAEHPEQFF TRBV5-1 few TRBJ2-1
CASSLEGLAGGLNDNEQFF TRBV12-3/TRBV12-4 few TRBJ2-1
CASSPGTSGAYEQYF TRBV13 many TRBJ2-7
CASSKGTRTPEAIELAKNIQYF TRBV21-1 - TRBJ2-4
CASSQQDTSKETQYF TRBV3-1 - TRBJ2-5
CASSYSGLAGGATGDTQYF TRBV6-5 many TRBJ2-3
CSAILGLRNSPLHF TRBV20-1 - TRBJ1-6
CASSFMGSGANVLTF TRBV5-1 - TRBJ2-6
CASSRGEGEAFF TRBV3-1 few TRBJ1-1
CASSVSGANTGELFF TRBV12-3/TRBV12-4 - TRBJ2-2
CASRVGSMNTEAFF TRBV5-1 many TRBJ1-1
CSARQSGSSTDTQYF TRBV20-1 many TRBJ2-3
CASSPGGWLTNEKLFF TRBV5-1 many TRBJ1-4
CASSPRRGTEVFF TRBV18 once TRBJ1-1
CASSPLQGSYTF TRBV12-3/TRBV12-4 many TRBJ1-2
CASKPGLAGLQTQYF TRBV27 - TRBJ2-5
CAISESNSWNTEAFF TRBV10-3 many TRBJ1-1
CSVAEGASTGELFF TRBV29-1 many TRBJ2-2
CSVPQRGGYEQFF TRBV20-1 few TRBJ2-1